In this sample, the clone carrying this T cell receptor beta chain turned up a few times. The antigen is undetermined. TCRdb redid the calling of the reads with MiXCR, one entry per CDR3 protein. The sample contains around 300,000 distinct CDR3 sequences, approximately 22% of which appear only once. These data come from a study of T cell repertoires in cytomegalovirus infection. Turning to the study itself: Public TCR beta signatures marked donors with CMV infection and the matching HLA.

Overall study results and limits: In two of eight donors, the top clonotype was HLA-C-restricted CMV-specific.

The CDR3 contains 13 residues. V was pared by 6 bases and J by 6 bases, with 11 bases between. Source: cultured PBMCs, taken from culture after CMV antigen stimulation. The TCR sequence derives from a human donor in good health (CMV status not recorded). Some clones in this sample may be carry-over from other donors' samples. The rearrangement links TRBV12-3 or TRBV12-4 to TRBJ2-2, with a possible D match to TRBD1 (6 bases). The CDR3 coding sequence is TGTGCCAGCAGCCGCACAGGGCCCGGGGAGCTGTTTTTT. Translating gives CASSRTGPGELFF.